A selection of T cell receptor beta chains follows, all from one sample in a study of T cell responses to AZD1222 COVID-19 vaccine. Measured with immunoSEQ multiplex PCR; TCRdb has only the in-frame clones, and not every one. This table holds under 150,000 clones, more than 70% found once. The sequencing here drew on peripheral blood, taken 28 days after the second AZD1222 dose. The source is an adult who received the AZD1222 COVID-19 vaccine. Both conserved end residues are part of each CDR3. D genes are given only for firm matches. Only part of the rows carry a size: once, few, many, or a class if the clone is expanded.

j_call clone_size v_call d_call cdr3_nt cdr3_aa
TRBJ2-2 . TRBV2 . TGTGCCAGCAGTGAGGGCAGGGAGAACACCGGGGAGCTGTTTTTT CASSEGRENTGELFF
TRBJ2-2 . TRBV6-4 . TGTGCCAGCAGAGACCCGAACACCGGGGAGCTGTTTTTT CASRDPNTGELFF
TRBJ1-1 . TRBV3-1/TRBV3-2 . TGTGCCAGCAGCCAAGGAGGGGTCGGCACTGAAGCTTTCTTT CASSQGGVGTEAFF
TRBJ2-1 few TRBV5-5 TRBD2 TGTGCCAGCAGCCTAAATTATCCGGGGGGCAATGAGCAGTTCTTC CASSLNYPGGNEQFF
TRBJ2-7 . TRBV7-2 TRBD2 TGTGCCAGCAGCGACGAGGCTAGCGGGGCTCCCTACGAGCAGTACTTC CASSDEASGAPYEQYF
TRBJ2-5 . TRBV29-1 TRBD1 TGCAGCGTTGAAATCTGGGGGACAGCGACCCAAGAGACCCAGTACTTC CSVEIWGTATQETQYF
TRBJ1-4 . TRBV5-6 . TGTGCCAGCAGCTTGAATGGACGGGCGGGTGAAAAACTGTTTTTT CASSLNGRAGEKLFF
TRBJ1-4 . TRBV10-3 TRBD1 TGTGCCATCAGCGAATCCGGGACAGGGGTTGAAAAACTGTTTTTT CAISESGTGVEKLFF
TRBJ1-5 . TRBV2 . TGTGCCAGCCGATTGTATAGCAATCAGCCCCAGCATTTT CASRLYSNQPQHF
TRBJ2-2 . TRBV7-2 TRBD2 TGTGCCAGCAGCTTATCCCCTAGCGGGACCGGGGAGCTGTTTTTT CASSLSPSGTGELFF
TRBJ1-2 . TRBV5-5 . TGTGCCAGCAGCTGGAGGGACTCCCGAGCCCCCACTAACTATGGCTACACCTTC CASSWRDSRAPTNYGYTF
TRBJ2-3 . TRBV7-7 TRBD1 TGTGCCAGCAGCTTAGGTGCAGGGGGCGAGACAGATACGCAGTATTTT CASSLGAGGETDTQYF
TRBJ1-6 . TRBV15 TRBD1 TGTGCCACCAGCACCGACAGGGCTTCACCCCTCCACTTT CATSTDRASPLHF
TRBJ1-5 . TRBV19 TRBD1 TGTGCCAGTAGGGACAGGCTGGATCAGCCCCAGCATTTT CASRDRLDQPQHF
TRBJ1-1 few TRBV7-2 . TGTGCCAGCAGCTTAGTGGCTAACACTGAAGCTTTCTTT CASSLVANTEAFF